The 32 T cell receptor beta chains below all came from one sample that was sequenced in a study of Ad26.COV2.S vaccination and SARS-CoV-2 variants. Treatment indicated: over 15 received Ad26.COV2.S at low or high dose, single or two shots; roughly five received placebo; per-sample allocation not given. Material that was analyzed had been drawn on day 63 after the first vaccine or placebo injection. TCRdb keeps only in-frame clones here, not all; method: immunoSEQ multiplex PCR. The sample lists 300,000 to 400,000 clones, roughly 90% occurring once. Sample: peripheral blood, taken in a trial of Ad26.COV2.S vaccine versus placebo. These receptor sequences come from a person between 18 and 59 years old who received the Ad26.COV2.S COVID-19 vaccine or a placebo.

CDR3 coding DNA: TGTGCCAGCAGTCCCCGCGGCCGGGACAGGCTCAATAAAGACTCCTACGAGCAGTACTTC. Translated: CASSPRGRDRLNKDSYEQYF. The chain links TRBV28 to TRBJ2-7; 8 nucleotides line up with TRBD1. Germline loops: CDR1 MDHEN, CDR2 SYDVKM. J was trimmed by 0 bases and V by 5 bases; bases with no gene match: 21. This CDR3 comprises 20 residues.

The V gene is TRBV6-1, the J gene TRBJ2-7; tentatively, D is TRBD2 (5 bases). Germline V CDR1 and CDR2: MNHNS, SASEGT. Trimming cost V 2 bases and J 2 bases, with 10 bases left between them. There are 14 residues in the CDR3. The DNA of the CDR3 is TGTGCCAGCAGTGAATGGGGAGTACCCTACGAGCAGTACTTC. Encoded protein: CASSEWGVPYEQYF.

The genes are TRBV24-1 and TRBJ1-2; D possibly corresponds to TRBD1 (6 bases). CDR1 and CDR2 (germline): KGHDR, SFDVKD. CDR3 length: 11 residues. Trimming removed 10 bases from V and 7 bases from J, with 12 bases in between. CDR3 region: CATGARPGYTF. The CDR3 bases are TGTGCCACGGGGGCTAGGCCTGGCTACACCTTC.

The chain links TRBV6-2 or TRBV6-3 to TRBJ2-7, with D possibly TRBD1 on 7 matching bases. Trimming removed 5 bases from V and 4 bases from J, with 24 bases in between. CDR3 length equals 17 residues. CDR1 is MNHEY, CDR2 SVGEGT, per germline. The CDR3 sequence: CASSLIPGGGDHYEQYV. For the CDR3, the DNA is TGTGCCAGCAGTCTAATTCCAGGAGGGGGCGACCATTACGAGCAGTACGTC.

This chain links TRBV12-5 with TRBJ2-1; D gene ambiguous. There are 16 residues in the CDR3. With 5 bases removed from V and 6 bases from J, the gap between germline ends came to 20 bases. From germline, CDR1 is LGHNT and CDR2 FRNRAP. The CDR3 coding sequence is TGTGCTAGTGGTGCCCTGGGCGCCGCCGGGTTCAATGAGCAGTTCTTC. It yields the protein CASGALGAAGFNEQFF.

This chain uses TRBV7-8 with TRBJ1-3; D might be TRBD1 (5 bases). V was pared by 4 bases and J by 6 bases, with 31 bases between. Germline CDR1 and CDR2: SGHVS and FQNEAQ. CDR3 length equals 20 residues. The CDR3 reads CASSSPLEDTFLYESNTIYF. In DNA, the CDR3 is TGTGCCAGCAGCTCCCCCCTCGAGGACACTTTTCTCTATGAGTCAAACACCATATATTTT.

The chain links TRBV4-2 to TRBJ1-1; a possible D gene is TRBD1 (5 bases). Germline V CDR1 and CDR2: LGHNA, YNFKEQ. Trimming pared 10 bases from V and 1 base from J, leaving 13 bases between. The CDR3 length is 13 residues. The CDR3 nucleotides are TGTGCCACCACCTCGGGACGGAACACTGAAGCTTTCTTT. It codes for CATTSGRNTEAFF.

This chain links TRBV7-9 with TRBJ2-7; D not certain. Looked up from germline, CDR1 is SEHNR and CDR2 is FQNEAQ (reference sequence). Trimming shortened V by 5 bases and J by 0 bases, and 2 bases separated the two germline ends. The CDR3 sequence is 11 residues long. The CDR3 loop is CASSTSYEQYF. The CDR3 DNA sequence: TGTGCCAGCAGCACCTCCTACGAGCAGTACTTC.

The chain combines TRBV7-9 with TRBJ1-3, with TRBD1 as a possible D gene (6 bases). This CDR3 has 15 residues. Germline-derived CDR1 and CDR2 are SEHNR and FQNEAQ (reference sequence). V was clipped by 5 bases and J by 0 bases, with 11 bases between them. CDR3 region: CASSQQGTSGNTIYF. DNA for the CDR3: TGTGCCAGCAGCCAACAGGGCACCTCTGGAAACACCATATATTTT.

The rearrangement uses TRBV5-1 and TRBJ2-2, with 7 bases fitting TRBD1. Germline CDR1 reads SGHRS; CDR2 reads YFSETQ. V trimming: 2 bases; J trimming: 0 bases; junction bases outside the gene matches: 1. This CDR3 is 15 amino acids long. Here the CDR3 DNA reads TGCGCCAGCAGCTTTGACAGGGCGAACACCGGGGAGCTGTTTTTT. The encoded protein is CASSFDRANTGELFF.

The V call is TRBV4-1, the J call TRBJ2-3; 9 bases are shared with TRBD2. The J segment lost 7 bases and the V segment lost 2 bases, leaving 16 bases of the junction unmatched. Germline values: CDR1 MGHRA, CDR2 YSYEKL. There are 18 residues in the CDR3. The CDR3 DNA sequence: TGCGCCAGCAGCCAACCTGTCCGCGGGGGGGCCGGTCGGAATACGCAGTATTTT. Translating it yields CASSQPVRGGAGRNTQYF.

The chain carries TRBV6-2 or TRBV6-3 and TRBJ2-7; TRBD2 matches 9 bases. The CDR3 length is 15 residues. Germline CDR1 reads MNHEY; CDR2 reads SVGEGT. V lost 4 bases, J lost 5 bases, and 9 bases stayed unmatched. The CDR3 sequence is CASSLASGTSDEQYV. The CDR3 coding sequence is TGTGCCAGCAGTTTGGCTAGCGGGACTTCGGACGAGCAGTACGTC.

The chain carries TRBV13 and TRBJ2-3; TRBD2 matches at 9 bases. Unmatched junction bases numbered 9, after V lost 8 bases and J lost 6 bases. Germline V CDR1 and CDR2: PRHDT, FYEKMQ (reference sequence). The CDR3 consists of 14 residues. In nucleotides, the CDR3 is TGTGCCAGCTCCCCGGGACTAGCATCCGATACGCAGTATTTT. It yields the protein CASSPGLASDTQYF.

The rearrangement uses TRBV12-5 and TRBJ1-1; D remains ambiguous. The CDR3 has 12 amino acids. CDR1 is LGHNT, CDR2 FRNRAP, per germline. Trimming took 2 bases from V and 6 from J, leaving 7 bases between them. The CDR3 loop reads CASGLWEAEAFF. The CDR3 bases are TGTGCTAGTGGTTTGTGGGAGGCTGAAGCTTTCTTT.

This chain joins TRBV6-5 and TRBJ1-2; D may be TRBD1 (6 bases). This CDR3 spans 14 amino acids. Germline V gene lookup returns CDR1 MNHEY and CDR2 SVGAGI. V lost 5 bases and J 2 bases, leaving 12 bases between the germline ends. CDR3 residues: CASSLGATNYGYTF. For the CDR3, the DNA is TGTGCCAGCAGTCTGGGGGCTACCAACTATGGCTACACCTTC.

This clone has at least ten counts. The chain couples TRBV5-8 to TRBJ1-3; 7 bases are shared with TRBD1. Germline V gives CDR1 SGHTS, CDR2 YDEGEE. This CDR3 contains 16 residues. The J segment lost 0 bases and the V segment lost 1 base, leaving 4 bases of the junction unmatched. Written as DNA, the CDR3 is TGTGCCAGCAGCTTGACAGGGGCCTTCTCTGGAAACACCATATATTTT. Amino acid sequence: CASSLTGAFSGNTIYF.

The gene calls are TRBV21-1 and TRBJ2-7; TRBD1 reflects the table's D call only, with no check against the DNA. TRBV21-1 is a recognized pseudogene. The CDR3 totals 11 residues. This CDR3 reads CASSGAYRVYV. CDR3 sequence (DNA): TGTGCCAGCAGCGGGGCTTATAGGGTGTACGTC.

This chain connects TRBV7-8 to TRBJ2-1; no clear D gene. The germline V gene encodes CDR1 SGHVS and CDR2 FQNEAQ. The CDR3 has 12 amino acids. The V gene lost 5 bases and the J gene lost 9 bases, with 11 bases spanning the gap. The CDR3 region is CASSPSVVEQFF. CDR3 bases: TGTGCCAGCAGCCCAAGCGTGGTTGAGCAGTTCTTC.

The DNA for the CDR3 is TGTGCCAGCAGCGCCTACAGGTCCTACAATGAGCAGTTCTTC. Its translation: CASSAYRSYNEQFF. The J gene is TRBJ2-1, the V gene TRBV7-2, with D perhaps TRBD1 (5 bases). The CDR3 consists of 14 residues. V lost 5 bases, J lost 1 base, and 9 bases lay in between. CDR1 is SGHTA and CDR2 is FQGNSA in the germline V gene.

The V call is TRBV9, the J call TRBJ2-3; D gene ambiguous. This CDR3 has 15 amino acids. Trimming cost V 4 bases and J 0 bases, with 12 bases left between them. Germline CDR1 and CDR2: SGDLS and YYNGEE. In DNA form, the CDR3 reads TGTGCCAGCAGCTCGATTAGCCTTAGCACAGATACGCAGTATTTT. Amino acids: CASSSISLSTDTQYF.

The CDR3: CASSLPTGGGRVTEAFF. CDR3 nucleotide sequence: TGTGCCAGCAGTTTACCCACAGGGGGAGGAAGGGTCACTGAAGCTTTCTTT. The V gene is TRBV27, the J gene TRBJ1-1, with 8 bases identical to TRBD1. Looked up from germline, CDR1 is MNHEY and CDR2 is SMNVEV (reference sequence). This CDR3 has 17 amino acids. With 2 bases clipped from V and 4 bases from J, the junction kept 12 bases outside the gene matches.

This sequence joins TRBV7-2 and TRBJ1-2, with D unclear. CDR3 length: 15 amino acids. V was clipped by 7 bases and J by 5 bases, with 20 bases between them. Germline V CDR1 and CDR2: SGHTA, FQGNSA. The CDR3 protein is CASTPHVAWEYGYTF. The CDR3 DNA is TGTGCCAGCACCCCCCATGTGGCGTGGGAGTATGGCTACACCTTC.

The J gene is TRBJ1-1, the V gene TRBV19; the D gene is possibly TRBD1 (6 bases). Trimming removed 6 bases from V and 0 bases from J, with 23 bases in between. Per germline, CDR1 LNHDA and CDR2 SQIVND (reference sequence). CDR3 size: 18 residues. The CDR3 DNA follows: TGTGCCAGTAGCACGCTGGGGGGGGCGGTGTACATGAACACTGAAGCTTTCTTT. Amino acids: CASSTLGGAVYMNTEAFF.

The CDR3 is CASSLSSNAGLRTEAFF. CDR3 DNA: TGTGCCAGCAGCTTATCTTCCAATGCGGGACTTAGGACTGAAGCTTTCTTT. This chain joins TRBV7-8 and TRBJ1-1; tentative D call: TRBD1 (5 bases). CDR1 is SGHVS and CDR2 is FQNEAQ in the germline V gene. The V end was cut by 2 bases, the J end by 5 bases, with 21 bases between. The CDR3 length is 17 residues.

J is TRBJ1-1 and V is TRBV7-9, with a weak D call TRBD1 (6 bases). Between the trimmed V and J ends, which lost 3 bases and 5 bases, there was a span of 25 bases. This CDR3 is 18 amino acids long. CDR1 and CDR2 (germline): SEHNR, FQNEAQ (reference sequence). The CDR3 DNA reads as TGTGCCAGCAGCTTGAGACAGGCCCGGACGGGGCATTATACTGAAGCTTTCTTT. It translates to CASSLRQARTGHYTEAFF.

This chain uses TRBV2 with TRBJ2-1; 7 bases are a match to TRBD1. With V trimmed by 5 bases and J by 6 bases, 4 bases remained unmatched. The CDR3 extends over 13 amino acids. Per the germline V gene, CDR1 is SNHLY and CDR2 is FYNNEI. As DNA, the CDR3 is TGTGCCAGCAGTCGACAGGGATTCAATGAGCAGTTCTTC. Its translation: CASSRQGFNEQFF.

The gene calls are TRBV10-1 and TRBJ1-1; D not certain. V was shortened by 4 bases and J by 4 bases, with 10 bases between the two germline ends. The CDR3 consists of 13 residues. Germline CDR1 is WNHNN and CDR2 is SYGVQD (reference sequence). The CDR3: CASSGTLLTEAFF. Written as DNA, the CDR3 is TGCGCCAGCAGTGGGACGCTGCTCACTGAAGCTTTCTTT.

The rearrangement joins TRBV3-1 (or the pseudogene TRBV3-2) to TRBJ2-3; D possibly corresponds to TRBD2 (6 bases). V was cut by 5 bases and J by 2 bases, with 14 bases left in between. CDR1 is LGHDT and CDR2 is YNNKEL in the germline V gene (reference sequence). The CDR3 has 15 residues. DNA for the CDR3: TGTGCCAGCAGCGCCGGGACTTCCGACACAGATACGCAGTATTTT. Residues: CASSAGTSDTDTQYF.

This rearrangement joins TRBV12-3 or TRBV12-4 to TRBJ2-5; D possibly uses TRBD1 or TRBD2 (5 bases each). The CDR3 covers 12 residues. The V gene lost 6 bases and the J gene lost 5 bases, with 10 bases spanning the gap. As DNA, the CDR3 is TGTGCCAGCAGACGATGGGGGGAGACCCAGTACTTC. Its protein product is CASRRWGETQYF.

This sequence joins TRBV7-2 and TRBJ1-1; TRBD1 aligns across 7 bases. In germline, CDR1 is SGHTA, CDR2 FQGNSA. The V and J ends lost 8 bases and 1 base, in that order; junction bases with no gene match: 1. CDR3 length: 12 amino acids. The CDR3 protein is CASRDRNTEAFF. In nucleotides, the CDR3 is TGTGCCAGCCGGGACAGGAACACTGAAGCTTTCTTT.

The chain carries TRBV3-1 (or the pseudogene TRBV3-2) and TRBJ1-2; no firm D call. The germline CDR1 and CDR2 sequences are LGHDT and YNNKEL (reference sequence). V shed 2 bases and J shed 7 bases, with 11 bases lying between them. The CDR3 is 13 residues long. CDR3: CASSQSGLGGYTF. The CDR3 DNA follows: TGTGCCAGCAGCCAAAGTGGGCTCGGTGGCTACACCTTC.

The chain is built from TRBV19 and TRBJ2-1; D not certain. Germline CDR1 reads LNHDA; CDR2 reads SQIVND (reference sequence). The V gene lost 3 bases and the J gene lost 0 bases, with 12 bases spanning the gap. The length of the CDR3 is 16 residues. The CDR3 coding sequence is TGTGCCAGTAGTATCATTGAGTTTAGCTCCTACAATGAGCAGTTCTTC. It specifies CASSIIEFSSYNEQFF.